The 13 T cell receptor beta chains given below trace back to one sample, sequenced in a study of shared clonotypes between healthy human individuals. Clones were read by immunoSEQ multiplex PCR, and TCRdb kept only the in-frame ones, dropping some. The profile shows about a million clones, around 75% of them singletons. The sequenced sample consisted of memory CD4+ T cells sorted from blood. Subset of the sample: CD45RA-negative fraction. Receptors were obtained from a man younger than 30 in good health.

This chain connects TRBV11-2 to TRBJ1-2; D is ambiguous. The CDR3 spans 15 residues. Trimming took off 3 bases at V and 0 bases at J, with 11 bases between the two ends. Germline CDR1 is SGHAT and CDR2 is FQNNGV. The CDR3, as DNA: TGTGCCAGCAGCTTGAGAGAAAAAGCTAACTATGGCTACACCTTC. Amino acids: CASSLREKANYGYTF.

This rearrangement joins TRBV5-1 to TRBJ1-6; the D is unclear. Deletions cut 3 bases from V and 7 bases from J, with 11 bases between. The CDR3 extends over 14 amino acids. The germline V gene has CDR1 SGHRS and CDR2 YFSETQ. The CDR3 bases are TGCGCCAGCAGCTCCGGAGGGATAAATTCACCCCTCCACTTT. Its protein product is CASSSGGINSPLHF.

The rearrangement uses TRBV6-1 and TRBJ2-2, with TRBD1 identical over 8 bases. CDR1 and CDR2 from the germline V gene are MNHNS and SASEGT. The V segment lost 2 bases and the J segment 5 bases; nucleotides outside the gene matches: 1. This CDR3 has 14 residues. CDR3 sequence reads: CASSETGGTGELFF. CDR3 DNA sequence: TGTGCCAGCAGTGAAACAGGGGGGACCGGGGAGCTGTTTTTT.

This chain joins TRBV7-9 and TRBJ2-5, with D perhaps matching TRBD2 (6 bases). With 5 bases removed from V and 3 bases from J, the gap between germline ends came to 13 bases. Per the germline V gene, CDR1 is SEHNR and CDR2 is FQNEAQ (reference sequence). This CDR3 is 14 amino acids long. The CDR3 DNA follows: TGTGCCAGCAGCAGAGGGACTCATGAAGAGACCCAGTACTTC. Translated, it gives CASSRGTHEETQYF.

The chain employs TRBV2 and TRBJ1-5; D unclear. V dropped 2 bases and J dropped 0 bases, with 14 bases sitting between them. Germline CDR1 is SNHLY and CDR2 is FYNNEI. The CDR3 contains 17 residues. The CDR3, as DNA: TGTGCCAGCAGTGAATGGGGATCCGACTATAGCAATCAGCCCCAGCATTTT. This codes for CASSEWGSDYSNQPQHF.

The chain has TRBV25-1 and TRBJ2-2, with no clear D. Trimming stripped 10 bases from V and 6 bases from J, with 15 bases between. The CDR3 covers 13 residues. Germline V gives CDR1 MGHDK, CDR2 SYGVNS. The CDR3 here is CATLGQSSGELFF. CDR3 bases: TGTGCCACCCTCGGCCAGAGTTCCGGGGAGCTGTTTTTT.

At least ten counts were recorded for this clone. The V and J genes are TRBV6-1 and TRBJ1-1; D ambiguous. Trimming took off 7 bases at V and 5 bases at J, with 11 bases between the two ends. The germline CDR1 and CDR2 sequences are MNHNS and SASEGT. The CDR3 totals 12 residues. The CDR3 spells CASTERGTEAFF. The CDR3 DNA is TGTGCCAGCACCGAACGGGGAACTGAAGCTTTCTTT.

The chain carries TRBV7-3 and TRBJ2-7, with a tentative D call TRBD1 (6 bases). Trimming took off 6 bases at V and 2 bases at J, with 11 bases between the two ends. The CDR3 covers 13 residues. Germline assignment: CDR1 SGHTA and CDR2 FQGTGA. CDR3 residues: CASSRGQTYEQYF. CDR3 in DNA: TGTGCCAGCAGTAGAGGACAGACCTACGAGCAGTACTTC.

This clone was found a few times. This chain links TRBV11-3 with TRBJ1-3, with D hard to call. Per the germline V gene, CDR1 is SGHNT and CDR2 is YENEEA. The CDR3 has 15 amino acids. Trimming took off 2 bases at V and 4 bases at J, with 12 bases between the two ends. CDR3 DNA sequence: TGTGCCAGCAGCTTAAGCCCACAGTCCGGAAACACCATATATTTT. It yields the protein CASSLSPQSGNTIYF.

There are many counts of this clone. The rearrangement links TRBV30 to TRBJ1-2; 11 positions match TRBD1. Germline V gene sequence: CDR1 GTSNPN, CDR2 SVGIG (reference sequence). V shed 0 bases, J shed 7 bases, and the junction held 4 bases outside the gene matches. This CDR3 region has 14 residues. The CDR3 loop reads CAWSVTDRGLGYTF. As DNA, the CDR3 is TGTGCCTGGAGTGTAACGGACAGGGGGCTTGGCTACACCTTC.

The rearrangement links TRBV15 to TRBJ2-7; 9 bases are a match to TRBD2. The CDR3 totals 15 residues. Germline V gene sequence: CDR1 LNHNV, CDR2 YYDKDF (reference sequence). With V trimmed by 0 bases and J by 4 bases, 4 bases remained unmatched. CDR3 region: CATSRDVSGGYEQYF. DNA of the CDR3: TGTGCCACCAGCAGAGATGTCAGCGGGGGGTACGAGCAGTACTTC.

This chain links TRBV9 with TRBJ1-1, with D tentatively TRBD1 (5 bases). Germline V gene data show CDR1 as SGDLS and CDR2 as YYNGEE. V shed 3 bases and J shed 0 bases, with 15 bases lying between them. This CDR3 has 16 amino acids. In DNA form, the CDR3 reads TGTGCCAGCAGCGCCTCCCCCGGGACGGTGAACACTGAAGCTTTCTTT. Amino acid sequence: CASSASPGTVNTEAFF.

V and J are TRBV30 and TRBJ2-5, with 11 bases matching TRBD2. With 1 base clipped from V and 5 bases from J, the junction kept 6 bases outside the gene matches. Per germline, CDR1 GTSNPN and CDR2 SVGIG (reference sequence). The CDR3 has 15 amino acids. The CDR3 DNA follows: TGTGCCTGGAGTGCGGTAGCGGGAGGGCCGGAGACCCAGTACTTC. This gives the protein CAWSAVAGGPETQYF. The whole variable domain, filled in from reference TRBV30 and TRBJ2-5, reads SQTIHQWPATLVQPVGSPLSLECTVEGTSNPNLYWYRQAAGRGLQLLFYSVGIGQISSEVPQNLSASRPQDRQFILSSKKLLLSDSGFYLCAWSAVAGGPETQYFGPGTRLLVL.